Below, 30 T cell receptor beta chains from the same sample are listed, as sequenced in a study of blood T cell repertoires in COVID-19. Assay: immunoSEQ multiplex PCR; the TCRdb copy retains only in-frame clones and omits some. The sample has about 250,000 clones, 85% to 90% seen once. What was sequenced was PBMCs or T cells enriched from blood (not recorded which). Receptors originate from a woman aged 18-35 years who had recovered from COVID-19.

This chain connects TRBV10-3 to TRBJ1-2; 7 nucleotides line up with TRBD1. From germline, CDR1 is ENHRY and CDR2 SYGVKD. The J segment lost 11 bases and the V segment lost 7 bases, leaving 16 bases of the junction unmatched. The CDR3 spans 14 residues. For the CDR3, the DNA is TGTGCCATCAAGCCCGGGACAGATCAAATTTGGTACACCTTC. Translated, it gives CAIKPGTDQIWYTF.

This clone was recorded a few times. The chain uses TRBV5-8 and TRBJ2-3, with D possibly matching TRBD1 (6 bases). This CDR3 comprises 16 residues. Per germline, CDR1 SGHTS and CDR2 YDEGEE. V lost 3 bases, J lost 6 bases, and 20 bases lay in between. Written as DNA, the CDR3 is TGTGCCAGCAGCTCAGGTGCCCAACATAGGGGGGATACGCAGTATTTT. This translates into CASSSGAQHRGDTQYF.

V usage is TRBV4-1 and J usage is TRBJ2-3, with a possible D match to TRBD2 (5 bases). CDR3 length: 14 amino acids. The V end was cut by 5 bases, the J end by 4 bases, with 13 bases between. CDR1 and CDR2 (germline): MGHRA, YSYEKL. The CDR3 protein is CASSELRGSDTQYF. In DNA, the CDR3 is TGCGCCAGCAGCGAACTCCGGGGTTCAGATACGCAGTATTTT.

J is TRBJ1-2 and V is TRBV5-1, with a weak D call TRBD1 (5 bases). Between the trimmed V and J ends, which lost 3 bases and 8 bases, there was a span of 17 bases. Germline lookup yields CDR1 SGHRS and CDR2 YFSETQ. This CDR3 spans 14 amino acids. The CDR3 sequence: CASSSWTEGYGYTF. The CDR3 DNA follows: TGCGCCAGCAGCTCCTGGACGGAGGGGTACGGCTACACCTTC.

The J gene is TRBJ2-7, the V gene TRBV3-1 (or the pseudogene TRBV3-2), with D maybe TRBD2 (5 bases). The germline gives CDR1 LGHDT, CDR2 YNNKEL (reference sequence). This CDR3 spans 15 amino acids. V was pared by 1 base and J by 3 bases, with 13 bases between. Written as DNA, the CDR3 is TGTGCCAGCAGCCAAGTTTCGTCTAGCAGCTACGAGCAGTACTTC. This sequence encodes CASSQVSSSSYEQYF.

V gene TRBV24-1 combines with J gene TRBJ2-6; TRBD1 agrees at 7 bases. Germline-derived CDR1 and CDR2 are KGHDR and SFDVKD. This CDR3 has 18 residues. V lost 11 bases and J lost 0; bases outside the gene matches: 15. In DNA form, the CDR3 reads TGTGCCATTTTAAAAAGGAGGACAGGACTCTCTGGGGCCAACGTCCTGACTTTC. This codes for CAILKRRTGLSGANVLTF.

This chain links TRBV4-2 with TRBJ2-2; 11 bases fit TRBD1. In germline, CDR1 is LGHNA, CDR2 YNFKEQ. CDR3 length: 19 residues. The junction had 11 bases not matched to a gene; V was cut back by 0 bases and J by 5 bases. The CDR3 DNA reads TGTGCCAGCAGCCAAGATTTAGGACAGGGGGCCGTTAGGACCGGGGAGCTGTTTTTT. Its translation: CASSQDLGQGAVRTGELFF.

This chain links TRBV18 with TRBJ1-1; 8 bases map to TRBD1. CDR1 is KGHSH, CDR2 LQKENI, per germline. This CDR3 contains 15 residues. Trimming removed 4 bases from V and 6 bases from J; junction bases left unmatched: 10. CDR3 in DNA: TGTGCCAGCTCACAGGTCGGACAGGGAGGAGCTGAAGCTTTCTTT. Its protein product is CASSQVGQGGAEAFF.

The chain links TRBV11-2 to TRBJ2-7; the match to TRBD1 covers 10 bases. This CDR3 contains 13 residues. Germline CDR1 SGHAT, CDR2 FQNNGV. Germline trimming cut 7 bases from V and 3 bases from J; bases unmatched to any gene: 3. CDR3 sequence reads: CASTTGGGYEQYF. The CDR3 DNA reads TGTGCCAGCACGACAGGGGGCGGCTACGAGCAGTACTTC. Together with reference TRBV11-2 and TRBJ2-7, the CDR3 gives the full variable domain: EAGVAQSPRYKIIEKRQSVAFWCNPISGHATLYWYQQILGQGPKLLIQFQNNGVVDDSQLPKDRFSAERLKGVDSTLKIQPAKLEDSAVYLCASTTGGGYEQYFGPGTRLTVT.

On this clone: Other DNA sequences from this sample encode an identical CDR3 as well. The gene calls are TRBV5-1 and TRBJ1-6; 7 bases are shared with TRBD1. Germline-derived CDR1 and CDR2 are SGHRS and YFSETQ. The V gene end was trimmed by 0 bases and the J gene end by 2 bases; junction bases not matched to a gene: 2. There are 16 residues in the CDR3. The CDR3 spells CASSLAGTAYNSPLHF. In DNA form, the CDR3 reads TGCGCCAGCAGCTTGGCCGGGACAGCCTATAATTCACCCCTCCACTTT.

The chain combines TRBV5-6 with TRBJ1-1; D possibly corresponds to TRBD1 (5 bases). The CDR3 spans 14 residues. V was cut by 1 base and J by 4 bases, with 11 bases left in between. CDR1 is SGHDT, CDR2 YYEEEE, per germline. The CDR3 loop reads CASSLQGMVTEAFF. CDR3 bases: TGTGCCAGCAGCTTGCAGGGTATGGTCACTGAAGCTTTCTTT.

This chain connects TRBV4-2 to TRBJ1-5; 10 bases agree with TRBD1. The V gene end was trimmed by 1 base and the J gene end by 0 bases; junction bases not matched to a gene: 6. The CDR3 has 18 amino acids. Germline-derived CDR1 and CDR2 are LGHNA and YNFKEQ. Written as DNA, the CDR3 is TGTGCCAGCAGCCAAGGGGGACAGGGGATGAATAGCAATCAGCCCCAGCATTTT. Its protein product is CASSQGGQGMNSNQPQHF.

This clone was detected only once. The chain carries TRBV6-5 and TRBJ1-3; D might be TRBD1 (5 bases). V was pared by 6 bases and J by 2 bases, with 14 bases between. CDR3 length: 15 amino acids. Germline values: CDR1 MNHEY, CDR2 SVGAGI. The CDR3 DNA follows: TGTGCCAGCAGCCCCCCAGGGCTTGCTGGAAACACCATATATTTT. Translated, it gives CASSPPGLAGNTIYF.

The chain is built from TRBV3-1 (or the pseudogene TRBV3-2) and TRBJ2-7; D might be TRBD1 (7 bases). The CDR3 loop spans 14 amino acids. From germline, CDR1 is LGHDT and CDR2 YNNKEL (reference sequence). The ends were cut back, 4 bases at V and 5 bases at J, with 15 bases in the middle. CDR3 sequence reads: CASSPWQGEDEQYF. The CDR3 coding sequence is TGTGCCAGCAGCCCGTGGCAGGGGGAGGACGAGCAGTACTTC.

The chain recombines TRBV15 with TRBJ1-2; possibly TRBD1 for D (6 bases). The germline CDR1 and CDR2 sequences are LNHNV and YYDKDF (reference sequence). The CDR3 extends over 15 amino acids. Between the trimmed V and J ends, which lost 3 bases and 0 bases, there was a span of 11 bases. The CDR3 reads CATSSDRRANYGYTF. DNA for the CDR3: TGTGCCACCAGCAGCGACAGGAGAGCTAACTATGGCTACACCTTC.

The chain couples TRBV5-8 to TRBJ1-1; possibly TRBD1 for D (6 bases). Looked up from germline, CDR1 is SGHTS and CDR2 is YDEGEE. This CDR3 has 11 residues. The ends were cut back, 4 bases at V and 8 bases at J, with 9 bases in the middle. CDR3 bases: TGTGCCAGCAGCCCTGGGACAGAAGCTTTCTTT. This encodes CASSPGTEAFF. Full variable domain (rest looked up from reference TRBV5-8 and TRBJ1-1): EAGVTQSPTHLIKTRGQQATLRCSPISGHTSVYWYQQALGLGLQFLLWYDEGEERNRGNFPPRFSGRQFPNYSSELNVNALELEDSALYLCASSPGTEAFFGQGTRLTVV.

The chain uses TRBV2 and TRBJ1-5; D is possibly TRBD1 (5 bases). The CDR3 sequence is 13 residues long. Germline V gene data show CDR1 as SNHLY and CDR2 as FYNNEI. V gave up 0 bases and J gave up 9 bases, with 9 bases separating them. CDR3 DNA sequence: TGTGCCAGCAGTGAAGCGCCCAGGGTGCCCCAGCATTTT. Encoded protein: CASSEAPRVPQHF.

In its sample, this clone was seen once. The J gene is TRBJ1-5, the V gene TRBV18; 7 bases align to TRBD1. The CDR3 runs to 15 residues. Germline assignment: CDR1 KGHSH and CDR2 LQKENI. V gave up 5 bases and J gave up 7 bases; unmatched junction bases: 11. The CDR3 DNA sequence: TGTGCCAGCTCAGACGGCCAAGGGGGCGGGCAGCCCCAGCATTTT. It codes for CASSDGQGGGQPQHF.

This rearrangement joins TRBV5-6 to TRBJ1-2; D unclear. The V end was cut by 5 bases, the J end by 2 bases, with 7 bases between. CDR3 length: 12 amino acids. CDR1 and CDR2 (germline): SGHDT, YYEEEE. The CDR3 region is CASSTANYGYTF. The CDR3 bases are TGTGCCAGCAGTACAGCCAACTATGGCTACACCTTC.

A few counts support this clone. V gene TRBV7-3 combines with J gene TRBJ1-2, with 8 positions matching TRBD1. With 6 bases clipped from V and 5 bases from J, the junction kept 5 bases outside the gene matches. Germline CDR1 and CDR2: SGHTA and FQGTGA. This CDR3 is built from 13 residues. CDR3 nucleotide sequence: TGTGCCAGCAGTCCGGGACAGGATTATGGCTACACCTTC. Amino acid sequence: CASSPGQDYGYTF.

V gene TRBV28 combines with J gene TRBJ1-6, with no clear D. Trimming took off 2 bases at V and 11 bases at J, with 7 bases between the two ends. Germline assignment: CDR1 MDHEN and CDR2 SYDVKM. The CDR3 runs 12 residues. CDR3 in DNA: TGTGCCAGCAGTTTAAAGAGAGCACCCCTCCACTTT. It specifies CASSLKRAPLHF.

The chain has TRBV7-2 and TRBJ2-5; D unclear. The V and J ends lost 2 bases and 4 bases respectively, with 8 bases between them. There are 13 residues in the CDR3. The germline V gene encodes CDR1 SGHTA and CDR2 FQGNSA. For the CDR3, the DNA is TGTGCCAGCAGCTTATCCGGGTTAGAGACCCAGTACTTC. Its translation is CASSLSGLETQYF.

The V and J genes are TRBV28 and TRBJ1-1; TRBD1 aligns across 7 bases. Germline CDR1 MDHEN, CDR2 SYDVKM. CDR3 length: 14 amino acids. The J segment lost 3 bases and the V segment lost 2 bases, leaving 3 bases of the junction unmatched. CDR3 DNA: TGTGCCAGCAGTTTAGACAGGGTGTACACTGAAGCTTTCTTT. It specifies CASSLDRVYTEAFF.

V gene TRBV7-9 combines with J gene TRBJ2-3; a possible D gene is TRBD2 (5 bases). Trimming stripped 1 base from V and 4 bases from J, with 12 bases between. The CDR3 covers 15 residues. Germline-derived CDR1 and CDR2 are SEHNR and FQNEAQ (reference sequence). The CDR3 spells CASSLERALADTQYF. CDR3 DNA sequence: TGTGCCAGCAGCTTAGAGAGGGCCCTGGCAGATACGCAGTATTTT.

This clone was recorded only once. The gene calls are TRBV7-2 and TRBJ2-7; D unclear. Per the germline V gene, CDR1 is SGHTA and CDR2 is FQGNSA. Trimming cost V 1 base and J 6 bases, with 7 bases left between them. CDR3 length: 12 residues. In DNA form, the CDR3 reads TGTGCCAGCAGCTTAGGGTCAGGCGAGCAGTACTTC. Protein: CASSLGSGEQYF.

This clone has only one observation. V gene TRBV19 combines with J gene TRBJ1-5, with D perhaps TRBD1 (6 bases). V lost 3 bases and J 8 bases, leaving 14 bases between the germline ends. CDR1 and CDR2 (germline): LNHDA, SQIVND (reference sequence). This CDR3 region has 14 residues. The CDR3: CASSMSGGREPQHF. In nucleotides, the CDR3 is TGTGCCAGTAGTATGTCTGGGGGCAGAGAGCCCCAGCATTTT. Supplemented by reference TRBV19 and TRBJ1-5, the full variable domain reads DGGITQSPKYLFRKEGQNVTLSCEQNLNHDAMYWYRQDPGQGLRLIYYSQIVNDFQKGDIAEGYSVSREKKESFPLTVTSAQKNPTAFYLCASSMSGGREPQHFGDGTRLSIL.

The chain carries TRBV28 and TRBJ2-3; 8 bases fit TRBD2. This CDR3 comprises 15 residues. Losses at the gene ends were 3 bases for V and 0 bases for J; bases not matched to a gene: 2. Germline V gene sequence: CDR1 MDHEN, CDR2 SYDVKM. As DNA, the CDR3 is TGTGCCAGCAGTTTTGCGGGGGGTAGCACAGATACGCAGTATTTT. Its protein product is CASSFAGGSTDTQYF.

The V call is TRBV6-5, the J call TRBJ1-6, with 10 bases matching TRBD1. CDR3 length: 15 amino acids. V dropped 2 bases and J dropped 7; count of bases not matched to a gene: 2. Germline CDR1 MNHEY, CDR2 SVGAGI. The CDR3 bases are TGTGCCAGCAGTTACGGACAGGGGGGGAATTCACCCCTCCACTTT. This gives the protein CASSYGQGGNSPLHF.

This rearrangement joins TRBV2 to TRBJ2-3; D not certain. Germline V gene data show CDR1 as SNHLY and CDR2 as FYNNEI. The CDR3 totals 13 residues. V shed 4 bases and J shed 1 base, with 6 bases lying between them. The DNA of the CDR3 is TGTGCCAGCAGTGTCCCTGGCACAGATACGCAGTATTTT. It translates to CASSVPGTDTQYF.

This chain joins TRBV6-5 and TRBJ1-3; TRBD1 might be the D (5 bases). CDR1 is MNHEY and CDR2 is SVGAGI in the germline V gene. This CDR3 is built from 15 residues. V dropped 4 bases and J dropped 1 base, with 11 bases sitting between them. The CDR3 nucleotides read TGTGCCAGCAGTTCCCGCAGGGTTTCTGGAAACACCATATATTTT. Translating gives CASSSRRVSGNTIYF.